This T cell receptor beta chain came from a study of T cells in Graves' hyperthyroidism and ophthalmopathy. Findings and caveats of the study: Most clonotypes that expanded in the thyroid above 0.001 also showed up in blood. The model identified upcoming ophthalmopathy a median about six months ahead of onset. Stable hyperthyroidism was separated from ophthalmopathy by a model based on 13 V-J features.

Subjects with ophthalmopathy showed a Clinical Activity Score no lower than 3, a NOSPECS grade no lower than 4, and a duration shorter than 3 months. This clonotype was recorded at least ten times. What it binds is unknown. The TCR beta CDR3 regions underwent amplification using RNA transcripts as the source. Researchers ran a first-round RT-PCR on the TCR CDR3 using the HTBI primer set. TCRdb processed the multiplex PCR reads anew with MiXCR; each CDR3 protein has one entry. The sample has 700,000 or so distinct CDR3 sequences; roughly 15% are singletons. With V trimmed by 0 bases and J by 1 base, 2 bases remained unmatched. The CDR3 is made up of 15 amino acids. Germline assignment: CDR1 SGHRS and CDR2 YFSETQ.

The rearrangement joins TRBV5-1 to TRBJ2-5, with TRBD1 matching 8 bases. This TCR came from a woman in her fifties or sixties with Graves' ophthalmopathy. Material: blood. The CDR3 is CASSLAGTGQETQYF. The CDR3 nucleotides read TGCGCCAGCAGCTTGGCCGGGACAGGCCAAGAGACCCAGTACTTC.